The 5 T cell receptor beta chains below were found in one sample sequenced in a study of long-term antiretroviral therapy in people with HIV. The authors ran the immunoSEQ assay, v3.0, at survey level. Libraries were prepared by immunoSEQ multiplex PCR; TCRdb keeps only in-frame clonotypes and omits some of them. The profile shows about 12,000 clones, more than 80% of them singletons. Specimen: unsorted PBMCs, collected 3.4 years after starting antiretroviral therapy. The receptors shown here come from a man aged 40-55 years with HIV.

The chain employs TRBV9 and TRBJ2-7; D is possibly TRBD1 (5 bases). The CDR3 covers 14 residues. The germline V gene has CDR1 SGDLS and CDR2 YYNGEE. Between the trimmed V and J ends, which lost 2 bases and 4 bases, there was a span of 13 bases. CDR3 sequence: CASSVVAAGYEQYF. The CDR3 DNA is TGTGCCAGCAGCGTTGTTGCAGCAGGGTACGAGCAGTACTTC.

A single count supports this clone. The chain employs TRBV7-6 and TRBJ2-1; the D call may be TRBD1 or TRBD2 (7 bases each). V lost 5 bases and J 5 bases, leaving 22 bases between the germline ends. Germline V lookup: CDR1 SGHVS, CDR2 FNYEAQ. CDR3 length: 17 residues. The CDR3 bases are TGTGCCAGCAGCCATGATGGGAGGGGACAGATACACAATGAGCAGTTCTTC. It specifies CASSHDGRGQIHNEQFF.

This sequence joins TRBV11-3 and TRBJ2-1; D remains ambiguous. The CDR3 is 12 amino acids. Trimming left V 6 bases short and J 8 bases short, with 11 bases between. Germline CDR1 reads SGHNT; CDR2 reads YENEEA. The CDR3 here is CASSQARDEQFF. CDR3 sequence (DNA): TGTGCCAGCAGTCAAGCCCGCGATGAGCAGTTCTTC.

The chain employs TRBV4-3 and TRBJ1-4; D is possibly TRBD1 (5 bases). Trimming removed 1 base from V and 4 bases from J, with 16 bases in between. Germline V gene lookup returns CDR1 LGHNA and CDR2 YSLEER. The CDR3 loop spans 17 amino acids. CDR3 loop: CASSQGDLIGGNEKLFF. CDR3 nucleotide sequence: TGCGCCAGCAGCCAAGGGGACCTTATAGGAGGTAATGAAAAACTGTTTTTT.

The DNA for the CDR3 is TGTGCCAGCAGCCCAAGGGGAACCCAAGAGACCCAGTACTTC. Translating it yields CASSPRGTQETQYF. This chain uses TRBV7-8 with TRBJ2-5; tentative D call: TRBD1 (5 bases). The CDR3 runs 14 residues. From germline, CDR1 is SGHVS and CDR2 FQNEAQ. Trimming removed 5 bases from V and 1 base from J, with 11 bases in between.